These 13 T cell receptor beta chains were sequenced from one sample in a study of shared clonotypes between healthy human individuals. The repertoire was sequenced with immunoSEQ multiplex PCR; TCRdb's copy has only in-frame clones and lacks some. The sample has about 1,500,000 clones, 95% to 97% seen once. Input material: naive CD4+ T cells sorted from blood. Documented subset: CD45RA+ positively selected. Source of these receptors: a man aged 30 to 45 in good health.

Concerning this clone: Different DNA sequences within this sample yield the same CDR3. The chain has TRBV28 and TRBJ1-4, with TRBD1 identical over 8 bases. V lost 6 bases to trimming and J lost 7 bases; unmatched junction nucleotides: 1. In germline, CDR1 is MDHEN, CDR2 SYDVKM. The CDR3 totals 12 residues. CDR3 region: CASRTGGEKLFF. The CDR3 region has the DNA TGTGCCAGCAGAACAGGGGGTGAAAAACTGTTTTTT.

The J gene is TRBJ2-1, the V gene TRBV9; D assignment may be TRBD1 or TRBD2 (9 bases each). Germline lookup yields CDR1 SGDLS and CDR2 YYNGEE. This CDR3 is built from 19 residues. Trimming pared 4 bases from V and 6 bases from J, leaving 29 bases between. The DNA of the CDR3 is TGTGCCAGCAGCCACAGGGGGCAGGGGAATAGCGGGAGCACCAATGAGCAGTTCTTC. The encoded protein is CASSHRGQGNSGSTNEQFF.

The genes are TRBV18 and TRBJ2-2, with 8 positions matching TRBD1. The CDR3 has 15 residues. In germline, CDR1 is KGHSH, CDR2 LQKENI. After removal of 2 bases from V and 4 bases from J, the junction contained 3 bases not matched to a gene. CDR3 region: CASSPSQGATGELFF. The CDR3, as DNA: TGTGCCAGCTCACCATCCCAGGGGGCCACCGGGGAGCTGTTTTTT.

This chain joins TRBV28 and TRBJ2-3; D is undetermined. The CDR3 extends over 13 amino acids. Per germline, CDR1 MDHEN and CDR2 SYDVKM. The V end was cut by 6 bases, the J end by 6 bases, with 13 bases between. The CDR3 DNA reads as TGTGCCAGCAGCCTCGGACGAGAGGATACGCAGTATTTT. It specifies CASSLGREDTQYF. Based on the CDR3 plus reference TRBV28 and TRBJ2-3, the full variable domain is DVKVTQSSRYLVKRTGEKVFLECVQDMDHENMFWYRQDPGLGLRLIYFSYDVKMKEKGDIPEGYSVSREKKERFSLILESASTNQTSMYLCASSLGREDTQYFGPGTRLTVL.

The V and J genes are TRBV5-5 and TRBJ1-4; tentative D call: TRBD1 (5 bases). Germline-derived CDR1 and CDR2 are SGHKS and YYEKEE (reference sequence). The CDR3 runs to 16 residues. V was cut by 6 bases and J by 4 bases, with 19 bases left in between. In DNA form, the CDR3 reads TGTGCCAGCAACGTGAGGGACCCGGGGATTAATGAAAAACTGTTTTTT. As protein: CASNVRDPGINEKLFF.

V usage is TRBV10-2 and J usage is TRBJ2-7; D not certain. The CDR3 is made up of 12 amino acids. The V gene lost 0 bases and the J gene lost 5 bases, with 5 bases spanning the gap. The germline gives CDR1 WSHSY, CDR2 SAAADI. The DNA of the CDR3 is TGCGCCAGCAGTGAGTCTCTCGACGAGCAGTACTTC. Its protein is CASSESLDEQYF.

V is TRBV2 and J is TRBJ1-2; D is ambiguous. This CDR3 has 13 amino acids. V was clipped by 2 bases and J by 0 bases, with 4 bases between them. Germline assignment: CDR1 SNHLY and CDR2 FYNNEI. CDR3 residues: CASSETANYGYTF. CDR3 bases: TGTGCCAGCAGTGAAACAGCTAACTATGGCTACACCTTC.

A single count supports this clone. The CDR3 nucleotides are TGTGCCAGCAGCGTACGAGGTCTGGATTACAATGAGCAGTTCTTC. This translates into CASSVRGLDYNEQFF. This chain joins TRBV9 and TRBJ2-1; unclear D gene. V was trimmed by 1 base and J by 4 bases, leaving 12 bases between them. This CDR3 has 15 residues. From germline, CDR1 is SGDLS and CDR2 YYNGEE. Combining the CDR3 with reference TRBV9 and TRBJ2-1 gives the whole variable domain DSGVTQTPKHLITATGQRVTLRCSPRSGDLSVYWYQQSLDQGLQFLIQYYNGEERAKGNILERFSAQQFPDLHSELNLSSLELGDSALYFCASSVRGLDYNEQFFGPGTRLTVL.

The genes are TRBV28 and TRBJ1-5, with 12 bases fitting TRBD1. Germline loops: CDR1 MDHEN, CDR2 SYDVKM. The CDR3 runs to 15 residues. Trimming took 5 bases from V and 6 from J; bases not matched to a gene: 5. The CDR3 DNA follows: TGTGCCAGCAGTCCCGGGACAGGGGGCGGTCAGCCCCAGCATTTT. This codes for CASSPGTGGGQPQHF.

The rearrangement uses TRBV5-1 and TRBJ2-7; D possibly corresponds to TRBD2 (5 bases). V lost 0 bases, J lost 2 bases, and 18 bases lay in between. The CDR3 sequence is 17 residues long. Germline V CDR1 and CDR2: SGHRS, YFSETQ. The CDR3 DNA follows: TGCGCCAGCAGCTTGGTTTCCTCGGGAACGAGTCCCTACGAGCAGTACTTC. Translation: CASSLVSSGTSPYEQYF.

This clone occurred once. The CDR3 spells CASSPEVEKLFF. DNA for the CDR3: TGTGCCAGCAGCCCGGAGGTAGAAAAACTGTTTTTT. This sequence joins TRBV7-9 and TRBJ1-4, with D unresolved. This CDR3 spans 12 amino acids. The V gene's germline CDR1 is SEHNR and CDR2 FQNEAQ (reference sequence). The germline V and J ends were trimmed by 5 bases and 8 bases, with 9 bases remaining between them.

The rearrangement uses TRBV6-1 and TRBJ2-3, with TRBD2 as a possible D gene (7 bases). Trimming removed 2 bases at V and 6 bases at J, with 18 bases between. The CDR3 is 16 amino acids. CDR1 and CDR2 from the germline V gene are MNHNS and SASEGT. The CDR3 region is CASSELGGAPRDTQYF. CDR3 sequence (DNA): TGTGCCAGCAGTGAATTAGGGGGGGCCCCAAGGGATACGCAGTATTTT.

J is TRBJ2-7 and V is TRBV5-1; 8 nucleotides align to TRBD2. Germline values: CDR1 SGHRS, CDR2 YFSETQ. V was clipped by 3 bases and J by 6 bases; unmatched bases: 8. The CDR3 totals 14 residues. CDR3 bases: TGCGCCAGCAGCTCGGTGGTCGGGGGGGGCGAGCAGTACTTC. Translated, it gives CASSSVVGGGEQYF.